These T cell receptor beta chains were read from a single sample in a study of blood T cells in healthy people across ages. Using its own MiXCR run on the 5' RACE reads, TCRdb lists one record per CDR3 protein. The sample has roughly 1 million distinct CDR3 sequences, around 25% seen once. These data are also associated with another study on T cells of mothers and their children.

Material: blood. These receptors were obtained from a girl aged 2 to 10 in good health. Both conserved end residues are part of each CDR3. The D gene is left open where the match is weak. Clone size is shown for a subset of rows, as once, few, many or a class of expanded clone.

D: -
J: TRBJ1-1
V: TRBV12-3/TRBV12-4
size: few
CDR3: CASRFRPNTEAFF
DNA: TGTGCCAGCAGATTCAGACCGAACACTGAAGCTTTCTTT

D: -
J: TRBJ2-5
V: TRBV2
size: -
CDR3: CASLPRRGQETQYF
DNA: TGTGCCAGCTTACCCCGGAGGGGCCAAGAGACCCAGTACTTC

D: -
J: TRBJ2-3
V: TRBV29-1
size: -
CDR3: CSVGLTTDTQYF
DNA: TGCAGCGTTGGATTAACAACAGATACGCAGTATTTT

D: TRBD2
J: TRBJ2-1
V: TRBV7-9
size: -
CDR3: CASSYGLAENGNEQFF
DNA: TGTGCCAGCAGCTATGGACTAGCGGAAAATGGTAATGAGCAGTTCTTC

D: TRBD1
J: TRBJ2-1
V: TRBV12-3/TRBV12-4
size: -
CDR3: CASHRGGEQFF
DNA: TGTGCCAGCCACAGGGGTGGTGAGCAGTTCTTC

D: TRBD1
J: TRBJ1-1
V: TRBV9
size: few
CDR3: CASSVEGTENTEAFF
DNA: TGTGCCAGCAGCGTAGAAGGGACAGAGAACACTGAAGCTTTCTTT

D: -
J: TRBJ2-6
V: TRBV7-2
size: -
CDR3: CASSFKFKQVSGANVLTF
DNA: TGTGCCAGCAGCTTCAAATTCAAACAGGTCTCCGGGGCCAACGTCCTGACTTTC

D: -
J: TRBJ1-4
V: TRBV4-2
size: few
CDR3: CASSQEDWEKLFF
DNA: TGTGCCAGCAGCCAAGAGGATTGGGAAAAACTGTTTTTT

D: -
J: TRBJ2-7
V: TRBV27
size: -
CDR3: CASSLSGVSYEQYF
DNA: TGTGCCAGCAGTTTATCAGGGGTCTCCTACGAGCAGTACTTC

D: -
J: TRBJ2-1
V: TRBV28
size: -
CDR3: CASRTPGVQRGQFF
DNA: TGTGCCAGCAGAACACCGGGAGTCCAGAGGGGGCAGTTCTTC

D: -
J: TRBJ1-2
V: TRBV9
size: -
CDR3: CASSGGHPNYGYTF
DNA: TGTGCCAGCAGCGGGGGACACCCCAACTATGGCTACACCTTC

D: -
J: TRBJ2-7
V: TRBV28
size: -
CDR3: CASSLTDFYEQYF
DNA: TGTGCCAGCAGTTTAACAGACTTCTACGAGCAGTACTTC

D: -
J: TRBJ1-3
V: TRBV20-1
size: -
CDR3: CSARGGFLSGNTIYF
DNA: TGCAGTGCTAGGGGAGGATTTCTCTCTGGAAACACCATATATTTT

D: TRBD1
J: TRBJ2-7
V: TRBV29-1
size: few
CDR3: CSVDSTGDQYF
DNA: TGCAGCGTTGATAGCACAGGGGACCAGTACTTC

D: -
J: TRBJ1-4
V: TRBV6-5
size: -
CDR3: CAAGGLSGEKLFF
DNA: TGTGCCGCCGGGGGATTGTCAGGAGAAAAACTGTTTTTT

D: -
J: TRBJ2-1
V: TRBV20-1
size: -
CDR3: CSARAGNYNEQFF
DNA: TGCAGTGCTAGAGCGGGGAACTACAATGAGCAGTTCTTC

D: -
J: TRBJ2-4
V: TRBV27
size: -
CDR3: CASSLSTGLAKNIQYF
DNA: TGTGCCAGCAGTTTATCGACAGGACTAGCCAAAAACATTCAGTACTTC

D: -
J: TRBJ1-4
V: TRBV24-1
size: few
CDR3: CATSDSRSGEDEKLFF
DNA: TGTGCCACCAGTGATTCCCGTTCAGGGGAGGATGAAAAACTGTTTTTT

D: -
J: TRBJ2-1
V: TRBV10-3
size: few
CDR3: CAISEFGGALYNEQFF
DNA: TGTGCCATCAGTGAGTTTGGGGGAGCCCTCTATAATGAGCAGTTCTTC

D: -
J: TRBJ1-2
V: TRBV29-1
size: many
CDR3: CSVVEGNYGYTF
DNA: TGCAGCGTTGTTGAGGGGAACTATGGCTACACCTTC

D: TRBD1
J: TRBJ1-1
V: TRBV7-9
size: few
CDR3: CASLGQEINTEAFF
DNA: TGCGCCAGTCTTGGACAGGAGATAAACACTGAAGCTTTCTTT

D: -
J: TRBJ2-7
V: TRBV27
size: few
CDR3: CASSPVRDPGVYEQYF
DNA: TGTGCCAGCAGTCCCGTCCGGGACCCCGGCGTCTACGAGCAGTACTTC

D: -
J: TRBJ1-5
V: TRBV7-2
size: -
CDR3: CASSYRVLGQPQHF
DNA: TGTGCCAGCAGCTACAGGGTTTTAGGTCAGCCCCAGCATTTT

D: -
J: TRBJ2-2
V: TRBV25-1
size: few
CDR3: CASSVTGGGGELFF
DNA: TGTGCCAGCAGTGTAACAGGGGGGGGCGGGGAGCTGTTTTTT

D: TRBD1
J: TRBJ2-5
V: TRBV5-5
size: -
CDR3: CASTFRDRVETQYF
DNA: TGTGCCAGCACCTTCCGGGACAGGGTAGAGACCCAGTACTTC

D: -
J: TRBJ1-2
V: TRBV6-1
size: -
CDR3: CASSKTDLYGYTF
DNA: TGTGCCAGCAGTAAAACGGACCTCTATGGCTACACCTTC

D: -
J: TRBJ1-4
V: TRBV29-1
size: -
CDR3: CSVRGVAAEKLFF
DNA: TGCAGCGTGAGAGGGGTTGCGGCCGAAAAACTGTTTTTT

D: -
J: TRBJ2-7
V: TRBV29-1
size: few
CDR3: CSVVYYEQYF
DNA: TGCAGCGTTGTCTACTACGAGCAGTACTTC

D: -
J: TRBJ2-5
V: TRBV11-1
size: -
CDR3: CASSLDTPRETQYF
DNA: TGTGCCAGCAGCTTAGACACGCCGAGAGAGACCCAGTACTTC

D: -
J: TRBJ2-1
V: TRBV5-6
size: once
CDR3: CASSLWGSLKREQFF
DNA: TGTGCCAGCAGCTTGTGGGGCTCGCTCAAGCGTGAGCAGTTCTTC

D: -
J: TRBJ1-4
V: TRBV7-2
size: many
CDR3: CASSLAGTNEKLFF
DNA: TGTGCCAGCAGCTTAGCAGGAACTAATGAAAAACTGTTTTTT

D: -
J: TRBJ2-1
V: TRBV28
size: -
CDR3: CASGTSNLSSYNEQFF
DNA: TGTGCCAGCGGGACTTCCAATTTGAGCTCCTACAATGAGCAGTTCTTC

D: -
J: TRBJ2-7
V: TRBV7-2
size: -
CDR3: CASSKGALAGSYEQYF
DNA: TGTGCCAGCAGCAAGGGGGCGCTAGCGGGCTCGTACGAGCAGTACTTC

D: TRBD1
J: TRBJ1-5
V: TRBV20-1
size: -
CDR3: CSARDARGPDQPQHF
DNA: TGCAGTGCTAGAGATGCCAGGGGGCCCGATCAGCCCCAGCATTTT

D: -
J: TRBJ2-5
V: TRBV5-1
size: -
CDR3: CARKERGPLLETQYF
DNA: TGCGCCAGGAAAGAACGGGGACCTCTATTAGAGACCCAGTACTTC

D: -
J: TRBJ2-4
V: TRBV15
size: few
CDR3: CATTTVLEHIQYF
DNA: TGTGCCACGACGACTGTGCTGGAGCACATTCAGTACTTC

D: -
J: TRBJ1-3
V: TRBV12-3/TRBV12-4
size: -
CDR3: CASSLPGLENTIYF
DNA: TGTGCCAGCAGTTTACCCGGGCTGGAAAACACCATATATTTT

D: TRBD1
J: TRBJ2-5
V: TRBV7-2
size: -
CDR3: CASSLAGTGGWKTQYF
DNA: TGTGCCAGCAGCTTAGCCGGGACAGGGGGCTGGAAGACCCAGTACTTC

D: TRBD1
J: TRBJ1-2
V: TRBV12-3/TRBV12-4
size: -
CDR3: CASSPGQGARGYTF
DNA: TGTGCCAGCAGCCCGGGACAGGGGGCGCGGGGCTACACCTTC

D: TRBD1
J: TRBJ1-2
V: TRBV13
size: few
CDR3: CASSLGTGSYGYTF
DNA: TGTGCCAGCAGCTTAGGGACAGGGAGCTATGGCTACACCTTC

D: TRBD2
J: TRBJ2-7
V: TRBV7-2
size: few
CDR3: CASSLGFGLAVYEQYF
DNA: TGTGCCAGCAGCTTAGGTTTCGGACTAGCGGTCTACGAGCAGTACTTC

D: -
J: TRBJ2-3
V: TRBV7-3
size: -
CDR3: CGSSPTPSVSTDTQYF
DNA: TGTGGCAGCAGCCCAACTCCTAGCGTTAGCACAGATACACAGTATTTT

D: -
J: TRBJ1-1
V: TRBV6-1
size: few
CDR3: CASSPERVNTEAFF
DNA: TGTGCCAGCAGTCCCGAGAGGGTGAACACTGAAGCTTTCTTT

D: -
J: TRBJ2-5
V: TRBV7-2
size: -
CDR3: CASSLAGVAETQYF
DNA: TGTGCCAGCAGCTTAGCAGGGGTGGCAGAGACCCAGTACTTC

D: TRBD1
J: TRBJ1-1
V: TRBV12-3/TRBV12-4
size: -
CDR3: CASSSGQAGTEAFF
DNA: TGCGCCAGCAGTTCAGGACAGGCGGGGACTGAAGCTTTCTTT

D: TRBD1
J: TRBJ2-7
V: TRBV29-1
size: -
CDR3: CSAIGQGEQYF
DNA: TGCAGCGCTATCGGACAGGGCGAGCAGTACTTC

D: -
J: TRBJ2-1
V: TRBV12-3/TRBV12-4
size: -
CDR3: CASSEGPWGNEQFF
DNA: TGTGCCAGCAGTGAGGGACCTTGGGGGAATGAGCAGTTCTTC

D: -
J: TRBJ2-5
V: TRBV20-1
size: -
CDR3: CSARDLNRPQETQYF
DNA: TGCAGTGCTAGAGATCTTAACAGACCACAAGAGACCCAGTACTTC